This T cell receptor (beta chain) was captured in a study of control samples from healthy donors and cancer patients. The germline V gene has CDR1 SGHNT and CDR2 YENEEA. After removal of 4 bases from V and 4 bases from J, the junction contained 7 bases not matched to a gene. The CDR3 contains 15 residues. This clone was detected only once. Assay: immunoSEQ multiplex PCR; the TCRdb copy retains only in-frame clones and omits some. The profile covers around 50,000 clones, with more than 70% appearing a single time and 1.5% to 2% taken by the ten largest. This rearrangement joins TRBV11-3 to TRBJ2-1; 7 nucleotides match TRBD1. This clonotype was sampled from a man aged 40-55 years with colorectal cancer. Sequenced sample: PBMCs. The CDR3 nucleotides read TGTGCCAGCAGCTCCGACAGGGAACCTTACAATGAGCAGTTCTTC. It translates to CASSSDREPYNEQFF.